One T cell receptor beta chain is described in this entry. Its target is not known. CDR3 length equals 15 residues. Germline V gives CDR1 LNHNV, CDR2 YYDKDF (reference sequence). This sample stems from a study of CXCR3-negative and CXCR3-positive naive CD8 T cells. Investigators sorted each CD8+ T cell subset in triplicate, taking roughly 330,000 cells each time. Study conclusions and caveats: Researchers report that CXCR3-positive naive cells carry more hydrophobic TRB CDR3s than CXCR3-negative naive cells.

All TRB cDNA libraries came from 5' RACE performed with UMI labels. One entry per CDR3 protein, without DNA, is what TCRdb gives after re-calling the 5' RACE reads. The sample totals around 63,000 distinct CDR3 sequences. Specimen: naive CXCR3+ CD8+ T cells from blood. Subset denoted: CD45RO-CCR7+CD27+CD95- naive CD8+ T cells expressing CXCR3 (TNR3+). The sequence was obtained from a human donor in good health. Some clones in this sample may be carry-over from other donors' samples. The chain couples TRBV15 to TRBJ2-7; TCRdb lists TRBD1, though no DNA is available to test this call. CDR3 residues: CATSSRRGLGNEQYF.